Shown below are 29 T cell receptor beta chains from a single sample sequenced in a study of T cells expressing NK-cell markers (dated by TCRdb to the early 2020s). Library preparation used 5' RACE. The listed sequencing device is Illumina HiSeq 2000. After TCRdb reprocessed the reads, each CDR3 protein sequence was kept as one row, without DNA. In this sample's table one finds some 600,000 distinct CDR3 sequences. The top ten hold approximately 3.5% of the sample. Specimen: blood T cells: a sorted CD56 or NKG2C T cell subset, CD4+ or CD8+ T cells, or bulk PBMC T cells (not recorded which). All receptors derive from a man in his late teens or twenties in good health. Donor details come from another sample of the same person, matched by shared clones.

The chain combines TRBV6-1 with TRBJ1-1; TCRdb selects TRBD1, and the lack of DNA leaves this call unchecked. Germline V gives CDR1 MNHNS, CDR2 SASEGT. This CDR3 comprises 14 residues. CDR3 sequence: CASSVRGPNTEAFF.

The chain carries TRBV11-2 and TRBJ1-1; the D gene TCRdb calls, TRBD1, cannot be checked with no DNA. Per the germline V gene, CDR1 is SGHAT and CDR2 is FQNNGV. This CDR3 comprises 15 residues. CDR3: CASSFPPLLNTEAFF.

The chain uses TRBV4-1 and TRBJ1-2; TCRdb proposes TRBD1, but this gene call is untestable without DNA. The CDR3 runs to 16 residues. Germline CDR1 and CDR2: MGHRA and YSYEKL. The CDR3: CASSPRDGAKKYGYTF.

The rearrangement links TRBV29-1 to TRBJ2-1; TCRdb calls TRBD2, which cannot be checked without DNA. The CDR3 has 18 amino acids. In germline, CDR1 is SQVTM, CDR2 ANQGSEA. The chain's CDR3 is CSGDRLAGVPRSYNEQFF.

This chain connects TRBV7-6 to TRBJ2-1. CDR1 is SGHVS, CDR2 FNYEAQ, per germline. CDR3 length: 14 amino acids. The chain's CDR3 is CASSPRSANNEQFF.

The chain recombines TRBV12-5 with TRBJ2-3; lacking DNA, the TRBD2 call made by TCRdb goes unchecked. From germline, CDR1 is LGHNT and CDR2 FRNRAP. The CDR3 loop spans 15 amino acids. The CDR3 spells CASGLSGANTDTQYF.

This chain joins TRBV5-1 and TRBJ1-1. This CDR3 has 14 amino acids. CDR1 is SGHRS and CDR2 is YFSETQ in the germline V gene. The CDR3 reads CASSLTALNTEAFF. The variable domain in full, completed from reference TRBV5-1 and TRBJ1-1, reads KAGVTQTPRYLIKTRGQQVTLSCSPISGHRSVSWYQQTPGQGLQFLFEYFSETQRNKGNFPGRFSGRQFSNSRSEMNVSTLELGDSALYLCASSLTALNTEAFFGQGTRLTVV.

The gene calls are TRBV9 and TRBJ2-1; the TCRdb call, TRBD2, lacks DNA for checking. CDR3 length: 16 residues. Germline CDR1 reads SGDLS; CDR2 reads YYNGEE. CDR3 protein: CASSVMPGGLIDEQFF. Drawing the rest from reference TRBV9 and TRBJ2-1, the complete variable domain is DSGVTQTPKHLITATGQRVTLRCSPRSGDLSVYWYQQSLDQGLQFLIQYYNGEERAKGNILERFSAQQFPDLHSELNLSSLELGDSALYFCASSVMPGGLIDEQFFGPGTRLTVL.

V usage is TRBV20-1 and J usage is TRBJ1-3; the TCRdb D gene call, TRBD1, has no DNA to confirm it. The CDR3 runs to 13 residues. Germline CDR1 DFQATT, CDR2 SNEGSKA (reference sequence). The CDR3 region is CSARAGSTNTIYF.

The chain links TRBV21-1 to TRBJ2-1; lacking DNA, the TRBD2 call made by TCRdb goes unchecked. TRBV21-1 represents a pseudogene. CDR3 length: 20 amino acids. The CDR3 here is CASSKPRLAGGGRRANEQFF.

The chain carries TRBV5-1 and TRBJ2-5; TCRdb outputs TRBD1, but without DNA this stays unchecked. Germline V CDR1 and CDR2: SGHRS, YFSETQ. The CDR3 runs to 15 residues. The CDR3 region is CASSLGQGFGETQYF.

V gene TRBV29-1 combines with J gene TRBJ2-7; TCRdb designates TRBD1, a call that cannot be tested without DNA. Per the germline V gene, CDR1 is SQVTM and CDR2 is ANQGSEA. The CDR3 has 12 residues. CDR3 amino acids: CSIRTGSYEQYF.

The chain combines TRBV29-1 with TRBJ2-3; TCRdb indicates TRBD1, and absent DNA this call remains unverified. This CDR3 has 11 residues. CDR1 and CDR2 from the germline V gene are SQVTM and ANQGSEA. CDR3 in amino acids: CSPLLEDTQYF.

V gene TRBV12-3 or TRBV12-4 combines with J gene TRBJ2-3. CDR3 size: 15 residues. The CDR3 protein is CASSFRLKSTDTQYF.

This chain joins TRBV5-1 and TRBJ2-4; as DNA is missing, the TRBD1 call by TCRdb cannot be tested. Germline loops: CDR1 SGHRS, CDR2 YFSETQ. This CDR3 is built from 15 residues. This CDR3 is CASSAGTRSKNIQYF.

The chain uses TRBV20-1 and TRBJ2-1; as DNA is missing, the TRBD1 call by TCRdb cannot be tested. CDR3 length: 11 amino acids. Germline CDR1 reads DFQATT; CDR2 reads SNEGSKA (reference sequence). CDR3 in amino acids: CSARRGQGEFF.

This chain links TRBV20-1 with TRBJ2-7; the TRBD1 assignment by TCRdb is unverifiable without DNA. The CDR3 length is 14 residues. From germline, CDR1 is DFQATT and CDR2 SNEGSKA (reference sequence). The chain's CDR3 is CSANRGFSSYEQYF.

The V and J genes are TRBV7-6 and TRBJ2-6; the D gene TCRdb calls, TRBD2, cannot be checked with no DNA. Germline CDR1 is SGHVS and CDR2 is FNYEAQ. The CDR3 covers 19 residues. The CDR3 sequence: CASSLYQGLLNSGANVLTF.

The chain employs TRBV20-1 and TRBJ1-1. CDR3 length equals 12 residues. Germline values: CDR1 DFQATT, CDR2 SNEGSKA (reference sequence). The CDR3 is CSASAQHIEAFF.

The CDR3 loop is CASSLRLGDIQYF. The V call is TRBV7-9, the J call TRBJ2-4; there is no DNA to check the TCRdb D call of TRBD1. Germline CDR1 SEHNR, CDR2 FQNEAQ (reference sequence). CDR3 length: 13 amino acids.

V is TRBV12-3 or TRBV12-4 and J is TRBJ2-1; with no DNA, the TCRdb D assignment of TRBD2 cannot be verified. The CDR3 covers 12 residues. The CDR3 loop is CASKFSGREQFF.

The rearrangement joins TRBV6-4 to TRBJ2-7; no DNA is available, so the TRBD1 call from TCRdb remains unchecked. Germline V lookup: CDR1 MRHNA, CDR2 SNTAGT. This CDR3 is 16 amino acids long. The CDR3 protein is CASLGTRNQFSYEQYF.

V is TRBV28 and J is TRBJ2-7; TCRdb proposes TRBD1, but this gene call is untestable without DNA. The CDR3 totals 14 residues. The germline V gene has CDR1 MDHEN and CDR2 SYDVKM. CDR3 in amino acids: CASRAPGQVVEQYF.

CDR3 sequence: CASSLTDGEQFF. The chain couples TRBV11-2 to TRBJ2-1. From germline, CDR1 is SGHAT and CDR2 FQNNGV. This CDR3 is 12 amino acids long.

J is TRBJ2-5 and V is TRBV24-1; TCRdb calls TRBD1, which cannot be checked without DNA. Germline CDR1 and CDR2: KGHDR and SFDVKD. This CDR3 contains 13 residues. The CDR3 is CATTDREQETQYF.

The CDR3 here is CASSGQLYNEQFF. The chain links TRBV18 to TRBJ2-1. The CDR3 runs to 13 residues. In germline, CDR1 is KGHSH, CDR2 LQKENI.

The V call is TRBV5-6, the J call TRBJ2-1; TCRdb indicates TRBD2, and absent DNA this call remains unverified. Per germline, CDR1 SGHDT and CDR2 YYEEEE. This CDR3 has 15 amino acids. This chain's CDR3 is CASSFTSSAYNEQFF.

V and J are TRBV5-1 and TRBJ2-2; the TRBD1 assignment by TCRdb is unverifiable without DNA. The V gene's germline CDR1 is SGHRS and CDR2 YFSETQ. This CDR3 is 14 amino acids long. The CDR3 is CASSYDRETGELFF.

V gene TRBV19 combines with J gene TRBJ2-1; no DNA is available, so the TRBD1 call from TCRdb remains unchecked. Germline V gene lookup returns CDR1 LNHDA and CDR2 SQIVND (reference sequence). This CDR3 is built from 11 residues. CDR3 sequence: CASSLGGFQFF.